The 16 T cell receptor beta chains in this list originate from one sample, sequenced in a study of technical replicates of blood from a handful of donors (dated by TCRdb to the late 2010s). The library was generated by the immunoSEQ multiplex PCR assay. TCRdb re-hosts the immuneACCESS table, in-frame sequences only. Its copies lack some clones; in the studies checked, an unresolved V gene accounts for under half of them, and the cause for the rest is not known. Recorded for this sample are 55,000 to 75,000 clones; roughly 90% of them occurred a single time. About 0.43% of the sample comes from the top ten. Sequenced: T cells isolated from PBMCs. The receptor source for this set is a human donor in good health.

The chain joins TRBV7-3 to TRBJ1-2; possible D gene TRBD1, 5 bases. Trimming removed 2 bases at V and 0 bases at J, with 13 bases between. This CDR3 region has 16 residues. Germline CDR1 and CDR2: SGHTA and FQGTGA. Written as DNA, the CDR3 is TGTGCCAGCAGCTTATTTGCAGGGACTCCTAACTATGGCTACACCTTC. Translated, it gives CASSLFAGTPNYGYTF.

The V call is TRBV30, the J call TRBJ2-1, with 12 bases that match TRBD2. With 0 bases clipped from V and 7 bases from J, the junction kept 4 bases outside the gene matches. The CDR3 covers 15 residues. Germline CDR1 and CDR2: GTSNPN and SVGIG (reference sequence). The chain's CDR3 is CAWSVGLAGINEQFF. For the CDR3, the DNA is TGTGCCTGGAGTGTAGGACTAGCGGGAATTAATGAGCAGTTCTTC. The whole variable domain, remainder taken from reference TRBV30 and TRBJ2-1, is SQTIHQWPATLVQPVGSPLSLECTVEGTSNPNLYWYRQAAGRGLQLLFYSVGIGQISSEVPQNLSASRPQDRQFILSSKKLLLSDSGFYLCAWSVGLAGINEQFFGPGTRLTVL.

V and J are TRBV6-1 and TRBJ1-1; D remains unclear. The V and J ends lost 4 bases and 8 bases respectively, with 8 bases between them. The V gene's germline CDR1 is MNHNS and CDR2 SASEGT. The CDR3 length is 11 residues. The DNA for the CDR3 is TGTGCCAGCAGTGTGGGAGAGGAAGCTTTCTTT. It yields the protein CASSVGEEAFF.

V and J are TRBV27 and TRBJ2-5, with TRBD1 as a possible D gene (5 bases). Between the trimmed V and J ends, which lost 6 bases and 2 bases, there was a span of 16 bases. CDR1 and CDR2 (germline): MNHEY, SMNVEV (reference sequence). The length of the CDR3 is 15 residues. In DNA, the CDR3 is TGTGCCAGCAGCCCTCAGGAACAGGCTCAAGAGACCCAGTACTTC. Its protein product is CASSPQEQAQETQYF.

The chain has TRBV19 and TRBJ1-4, with D possibly being TRBD1 (5 bases). The V end was cut by 2 bases, the J end by 10 bases, with 14 bases between. In germline, CDR1 is LNHDA, CDR2 SQIVND (reference sequence). The CDR3 totals 14 residues. The CDR3 bases are TGTGCCAGTAGTATATCGTTGTCGGGGGTAAAACTGTTTTTT. Protein sequence: CASSISLSGVKLFF.

The chain employs TRBV27 and TRBJ2-7, with D hard to call. The CDR3 has 15 amino acids. Germline values: CDR1 MNHEY, CDR2 SMNVEV (reference sequence). V was pared by 0 bases and J by 5 bases, with 14 bases between. CDR3: CASSLSGRSNHEQYF. The CDR3 DNA reads as TGTGCCAGCAGTTTATCCGGTCGGAGTAATCACGAGCAGTACTTC.

V is TRBV19 and J is TRBJ2-5, with D tentatively TRBD1 (6 bases). The CDR3 consists of 13 residues. Germline V gene data show CDR1 as LNHDA and CDR2 as SQIVND (reference sequence). Deletions cut 6 bases from V and 4 bases from J, with 12 bases between. The CDR3 nucleotides read TGTGCCAGTAGACTCCGGGACACAGAGACCCAGTACTTC. Its protein product is CASRLRDTETQYF.

CDR3 DNA sequence: TGTGCCAGCAGCTCTCTCCGGGACAGCTACGAGCAGTACTTC. This codes for CASSSLRDSYEQYF. The chain joins TRBV11-3 to TRBJ2-7, with 7 bases aligning to TRBD1. Germline V CDR1 and CDR2: SGHNT, YENEEA. The CDR3 sequence is 14 residues long. V dropped 4 bases and J dropped 3; count of bases not matched to a gene: 6.

This chain links TRBV5-4 with TRBJ2-1, with 9 bases that match TRBD2. This CDR3 has 16 amino acids. Per the germline V gene, CDR1 is SGHNT and CDR2 is YYREEE (reference sequence). Losses at the gene ends were 2 bases for V and 4 bases for J; bases not matched to a gene: 7. CDR3: CASSFPSGTTYNEQFF. CDR3 bases: TGTGCCAGCAGCTTCCCTAGCGGGACCACTTACAATGAGCAGTTCTTC.

This clone was detected once. The CDR3 coding sequence is TGTGCCAGCAGTGTACGGGAAGCTAACTATGGCTACACCTTC. This translates into CASSVREANYGYTF. This chain joins TRBV6-1 and TRBJ1-2; D is unclear. From germline, CDR1 is MNHNS and CDR2 SASEGT. V lost 4 bases and J lost 0, with 9 bases in between. The CDR3 consists of 14 residues.

The chain joins TRBV11-2 to TRBJ2-7; TRBD2 might be the D (5 bases). Per the germline V gene, CDR1 is SGHAT and CDR2 is FQNNGV. V was clipped by 4 bases and J by 6 bases, with 16 bases between them. CDR3 length: 14 amino acids. The CDR3 sequence: CASSSTSLSAEQYF. The CDR3 DNA is TGTGCCAGCAGCTCCACTAGTTTATCAGCCGAGCAGTACTTC.

This rearrangement joins TRBV7-8 to TRBJ1-2, with unresolved D. Trimming left V 1 base short and J 6 bases short, with 6 bases between. This CDR3 comprises 12 residues. Germline values: CDR1 SGHVS, CDR2 FQNEAQ. The CDR3 is CASSLDEHGYTF. The CDR3 DNA sequence: TGTGCCAGCAGCTTAGACGAGCATGGCTACACCTTC.

This chain connects TRBV7-9 to TRBJ2-3; tentative D call: TRBD2 (6 bases). Looked up from germline, CDR1 is SEHNR and CDR2 is FQNEAQ (reference sequence). The CDR3 length is 16 residues. The germline V and J ends were trimmed by 5 bases and 2 bases, with 17 bases remaining between them. The DNA for the CDR3 is TGTGCCAGCAGCCCCAGTTACGGGACTTACACAGATACGCAGTATTTT. As protein: CASSPSYGTYTDTQYF.

In regard to this clone: This sample includes further DNA sequences coding for the same CDR3. The genes are TRBV28 and TRBJ2-7, with D unresolved. Trimming left V 4 bases short and J 4 bases short, with 5 bases between. Germline assignment: CDR1 MDHEN and CDR2 SYDVKM. This CDR3 has 11 amino acids. Here the CDR3 reads CASSSSYEQYF. The CDR3 nucleotides read TGTGCCAGCAGTTCCAGTTACGAGCAGTACTTC.

This chain connects TRBV7-3 to TRBJ1-1, with D tentatively TRBD1 (6 bases). With 5 bases removed from V and 5 bases from J, the gap between germline ends came to 18 bases. The CDR3 covers 15 residues. From germline, CDR1 is SGHTA and CDR2 FQGTGA. The CDR3 nucleotides read TGTGCCAGCAGCCAGGGACAAGGGTTGCGGACTGAAGCTTTCTTT. It encodes CASSQGQGLRTEAFF.

The chain carries TRBV19 and TRBJ2-1; 8 bases are shared with TRBD2. CDR1 and CDR2 (germline): LNHDA, SQIVND (reference sequence). This CDR3 is built from 16 residues. J lost 2 bases, V lost 4 bases, and 7 bases had no gene match. The CDR3 nucleotides are TGTGCCAGTAGTACCCGAACTAGCGGAACCTACAATGAGCAGTTCTTC. This translates into CASSTRTSGTYNEQFF.